The 23 T cell receptor beta chains reported below all come from one sample, sequenced in a study of T cells in Graves' hyperthyroidism and ophthalmopathy. Amplified regions were TCR beta CDR3 sequences from RNA transcripts. Researchers ran a first-round RT-PCR on the TCR CDR3 using the HTBI primer set. TCRdb reprocessed the multiplex PCR reads with MiXCR, giving one entry per CDR3 protein. The sample has over 700,000 distinct CDR3 sequences, 35% to 40% seen once. The sequencing sample was made of blood. These receptors were obtained from a young man with Graves' hyperthyroidism.

This clonotype came up a few times. The rearrangement uses TRBV25-1 and TRBJ2-3, with 7 bases fitting TRBD1. The CDR3 is 16 amino acids. Germline assignment: CDR1 MGHDK and CDR2 SYGVNS. With V trimmed by 4 bases and J by 5 bases, 12 bases remained unmatched. The CDR3 loop reads CASSAETGNGVDTQYF. Here the CDR3 DNA reads TGTGCCAGCAGTGCGGAGACAGGGAACGGGGTAGATACGCAGTATTTT.

This clonotype was recorded many times. The chain couples TRBV20-1 to TRBJ1-3; D is unresolved. V lost 3 bases and J 1 base, leaving 4 bases between the germline ends. Germline V gene sequence: CDR1 DFQATT, CDR2 SNEGSKA (reference sequence). The CDR3 totals 12 residues. CDR3 sequence (DNA): TGCAGTGCTAGTAATTCTGGAAACACCATATATTTT. Encoded protein: CSASNSGNTIYF.

In this sample, this clonotype turned up a few times. In DNA, the CDR3 is TGTGCCAGTAGCCCCCAGAGGGGGTCCTACGAGCAGTACTTC. The encoded protein is CASSPQRGSYEQYF. The chain joins TRBV19 to TRBJ2-7; D is possibly TRBD1 (6 bases). Germline V gives CDR1 LNHDA, CDR2 SQIVND (reference sequence). This CDR3 spans 14 amino acids. V gave up 6 bases and J gave up 1 base, with 13 bases separating them. The complete variable domain, with remaining parts taken from reference TRBV19 and TRBJ2-7, reads DGGITQSPKYLFRKEGQNVTLSCEQNLNHDAMYWYRQDPGQGLRLIYYSQIVNDFQKGDIAEGYSVSREKKESFPLTVTSAQKNPTAFYLCASSPQRGSYEQYFGPGTRLTVT.

This clonotype was seen a single time. The V and J genes are TRBV7-2 and TRBJ1-1, with 8 positions matching TRBD1. CDR1 and CDR2 (germline): SGHTA, FQGNSA. V lost 5 bases to trimming and J lost 6 bases; unmatched junction nucleotides: 17. The CDR3 totals 17 residues. The CDR3 here is CASSQEGRRTGWAEAFF. The CDR3 DNA sequence: TGTGCCAGCAGCCAAGAGGGCCGGCGGACAGGGTGGGCTGAAGCTTTCTTT.

The chain is built from TRBV7-9 and TRBJ2-7; 10 bases align to TRBD1. J was trimmed by 5 bases and V by 4 bases; bases with no gene match: 8. This CDR3 has 15 amino acids. CDR1 SEHNR and CDR2 FQNEAQ come from the germline V gene (reference sequence). In DNA, the CDR3 is TGTGCCAGCAGCTATCCGGGACAGGGGTACCACGAGCAGTACTTC. Amino acids: CASSYPGQGYHEQYF.

This clonotype is a singleton in its sample. The final CDR3 position lacks the conserved phenylalanine or tryptophan, pointing to a likely read error. It is unclear where the CDR3 begins or ends on the DNA, so no DNA is shown, and the CDR3 is as TCRdb lists it. The chain joins TRBV2 to TRBJ1-1. Germline-derived CDR1 and CDR2 are SNHLY and FYNNEI. The CDR3 is made up of 13 amino acids, end residues included. Here the CDR3 reads CASSGDKNTEALG.

The chain recombines TRBV29-1 with TRBJ2-3; D is unresolved. In germline, CDR1 is SQVTM, CDR2 ANQGSEA. CDR3 size: 12 residues. V was pared by 2 bases and J by 4 bases, with 7 bases between. This CDR3 reads CSVETRPDTQYF. As DNA, the CDR3 is TGCAGCGTTGAAACTCGTCCAGATACGCAGTATTTT.

The V gene is TRBV27, the J gene TRBJ2-7, with a weak D call TRBD2 (5 bases). From germline, CDR1 is MNHEY and CDR2 SMNVEV (reference sequence). The CDR3 extends over 15 amino acids. V lost 3 bases and J lost 0, with 12 bases in between. The CDR3 spells CASSFQDSSSYEQYF. CDR3 DNA: TGTGCCAGCAGTTTTCAGGACTCAAGCTCCTACGAGCAGTACTTC.

This clonotype was counted only a few times. The J gene is TRBJ1-2, the V gene TRBV5-5; D call uncertain. CDR1 and CDR2 from the germline V gene are SGHKS and YYEKEE (reference sequence). CDR3 length: 13 residues. V lost 5 bases and J 0 bases, leaving 8 bases between the germline ends. CDR3 coding DNA: TGTGCCAGCAGTGCCAGCGCTAACTATGGCTACACCTTC. It translates to CASSASANYGYTF.

This rearrangement joins TRBV12-3 or TRBV12-4 to TRBJ1-1; a weak D match, TRBD1 (5 bases). Trimming stripped 5 bases from V and 8 bases from J, with 15 bases between. The CDR3 contains 13 residues. The CDR3 DNA sequence: TGTGCCAGCAGTGCGACGGCGGGGCCCGAAGCTTTCTTT. It translates to CASSATAGPEAFF.

The V call is TRBV25-1, the J call TRBJ1-3, with 8 bases identical to TRBD1. Germline V gene sequence: CDR1 MGHDK, CDR2 SYGVNS. The CDR3 has 13 residues. The trim removed 10 bases at V and 4 bases at J, leaving 6 bases unmatched. DNA of the CDR3: TGTGCCACGGACAGGGTGGCAGGAAACACCATATATTTT. Residues: CATDRVAGNTIYF.

This clonotype was recorded many times. The genes are TRBV29-1 and TRBJ2-7, with 12 nucleotides matching TRBD2. Germline V gene sequence: CDR1 SQVTM, CDR2 ANQGSEA. This CDR3 has 14 amino acids. Trimming at V came to 2 bases and at J to 5 bases, leaving 4 bases not matched to a gene. As DNA, the CDR3 is TGCAGCGTTGAACTAGCGGGAGGGCAAGACGAGCAGTACTTC. The encoded protein is CSVELAGGQDEQYF.

This clonotype has only a few counts. The chain carries TRBV29-1 and TRBJ1-2; 12 bases are a match to TRBD1. This CDR3 contains 14 residues. CDR1 SQVTM and CDR2 ANQGSEA come from the germline V gene. The V segment lost 4 bases and the J segment 8 bases; nucleotides outside the gene matches: 8. CDR3 DNA: TGCAGCGTTGGGGACAGGGGGCAATGGAGCGGCTACACCTTC. This sequence encodes CSVGDRGQWSGYTF.

The chain links TRBV12-3 or TRBV12-4 to TRBJ2-7; the D gene is possibly TRBD1 (6 bases). The CDR3 is made up of 13 amino acids. With 4 bases removed from V and 3 bases from J, the gap between germline ends came to 10 bases. DNA of the CDR3: TGTGCCAGCAGTTATAACAGGGTCTACGAGCAGTACTTC. This codes for CASSYNRVYEQYF.

This clonotype was found many times. V and J are TRBV19 and TRBJ2-2; no clear D. The germline V and J ends were trimmed by 0 bases and 4 bases, with 9 bases remaining between them. The CDR3 runs to 15 residues. Germline CDR1 is LNHDA and CDR2 is SQIVND (reference sequence). The CDR3 nucleotides read TGTGCCAGTAGTATAGACCCCCTGGGCACCGGGGAGCTGTTTTTT. Translating it yields CASSIDPLGTGELFF.

This rearrangement joins TRBV7-2 to TRBJ2-7, with D perhaps TRBD1 (6 bases). The CDR3 consists of 14 residues. Trimming stripped 4 bases from V and 3 bases from J, with 13 bases between. Germline V gene sequence: CDR1 SGHTA, CDR2 FQGNSA. CDR3 sequence reads: CASSYRPGVYEQYF. The CDR3 DNA is TGTGCCAGCAGCTACCGACCAGGGGTCTACGAGCAGTACTTC.

The V call is TRBV7-9, the J call TRBJ2-2, with 12 bases identical to TRBD2. Looked up from germline, CDR1 is SEHNR and CDR2 is FQNEAQ (reference sequence). This CDR3 contains 18 residues. Trimming took 3 bases from V and 4 from J; bases not matched to a gene: 9. CDR3 sequence (DNA): TGTGCCAGCAGCTTTCTAGCGGGAGGGCCTTCGGGCACCGGGGAGCTGTTTTTT. It yields the protein CASSFLAGGPSGTGELFF.

This clonotype was found a few times. The chain has TRBV7-2 and TRBJ1-3; D ambiguous. Germline CDR1 is SGHTA and CDR2 is FQGNSA. This CDR3 contains 16 residues. Trimming removed 4 bases from V and 1 base from J, with 14 bases in between. In nucleotides, the CDR3 is TGTGCCAGCAGCTCCACAACCGGACTTTCTGGAAACACCATATATTTT. Translated, it gives CASSSTTGLSGNTIYF.

This clonotype occurred many times. This chain connects TRBV29-1 to TRBJ1-1, with a tentative D call TRBD1 (5 bases). V was clipped by 5 bases and J by 1 base, with 11 bases between them. In germline, CDR1 is SQVTM, CDR2 ANQGSEA. There are 13 residues in the CDR3. The CDR3 region is CSVIRDGNTEAFF. Written as DNA, the CDR3 is TGCAGCGTTATCCGGGACGGGAACACTGAAGCTTTCTTT.

A few counts support this clonotype. The V and J genes are TRBV7-9 and TRBJ2-7; D gene unclear. The CDR3 is made up of 15 amino acids. V dropped 5 bases and J dropped 3 bases, with 17 bases sitting between them. CDR1 SEHNR and CDR2 FQNEAQ come from the germline V gene (reference sequence). The CDR3 loop reads CASSAYGDGHYEQYF. DNA of the CDR3: TGTGCCAGCAGCGCCTACGGAGACGGGCACTACGAGCAGTACTTC. The full variable domain, in which reference TRBV7-9 and TRBJ2-7 provide the parts outside the CDR3, is DTGVSQNPRHKITKRGQNVTFRCDPISEHNRLYWYRQTLGQGPEFLTYFQNEAQLEKSRLLSDRFSAERPKGSFSTLEIQRTEQGDSAMYLCASSAYGDGHYEQYFGPGTRLTVT.

At least ten counts were recorded for this clonotype. The chain combines TRBV29-1 with TRBJ2-7, with a weak D call TRBD1 (6 bases). Trimming left V 6 bases short and J 6 bases short, with 15 bases between. Germline lookup yields CDR1 SQVTM and CDR2 ANQGSEA. This CDR3 contains 12 residues. CDR3 in DNA: TGCAGCGTCCGAAACAGGGTTCTCGAGCAGTACTTC. It codes for CSVRNRVLEQYF.

The chain joins TRBV20-1 to TRBJ2-7; 8 bases map to TRBD1. The CDR3 consists of 16 residues. CDR1 DFQATT and CDR2 SNEGSKA come from the germline V gene (reference sequence). J was trimmed by 1 base and V by 1 base; bases with no gene match: 9. The CDR3 nucleotides read TGCAGTGCTAGAGGGGTCCGGGACAGGAGTTCCTACGAGCAGTACTTC. Protein: CSARGVRDRSSYEQYF.

This sequence joins TRBV20-1 and TRBJ1-5; 7 bases match TRBD1. The ends lost 2 bases at V and 4 bases at J; junction bases unmatched: 8. Germline V CDR1 and CDR2: DFQATT, SNEGSKA (reference sequence). The CDR3 loop spans 15 amino acids. The CDR3 DNA follows: TGCAGTGCTAGACCTCCGGGACAGATAAATCAGCCCCAGCATTTT. This gives the protein CSARPPGQINQPQHF.